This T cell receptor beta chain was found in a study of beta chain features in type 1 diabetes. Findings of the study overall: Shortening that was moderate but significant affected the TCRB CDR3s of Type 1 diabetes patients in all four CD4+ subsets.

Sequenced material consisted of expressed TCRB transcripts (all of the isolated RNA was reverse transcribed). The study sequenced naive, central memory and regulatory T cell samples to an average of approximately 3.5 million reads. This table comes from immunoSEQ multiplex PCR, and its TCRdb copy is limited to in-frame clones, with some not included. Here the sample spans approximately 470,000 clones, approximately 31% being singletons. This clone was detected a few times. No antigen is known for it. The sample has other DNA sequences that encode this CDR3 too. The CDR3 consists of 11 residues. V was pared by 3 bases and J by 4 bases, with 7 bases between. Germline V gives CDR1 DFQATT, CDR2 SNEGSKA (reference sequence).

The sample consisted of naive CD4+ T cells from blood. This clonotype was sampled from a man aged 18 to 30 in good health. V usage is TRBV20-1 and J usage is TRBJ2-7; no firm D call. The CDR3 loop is CSARAAYEQYF. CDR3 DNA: TGCAGTGCTAGGGCTGCATACGAGCAGTACTTC.